Listed below are T cell receptor beta chains from one sample, sequenced in a study of T cell repertoires in cytomegalovirus infection. Their recognized antigens are unknown. One entry per CDR3 protein, called by TCRdb with MiXCR from the reads. The data contain 45,000 to 60,000 distinct CDR3 sequences, about 18% of them singletons. The specimen comprised CD8+ T cells from cultured PBMCs, sampled from culture after CMV antigen stimulation. These receptors were taken from a human donor in good health (CMV status not recorded). Some clones in this sample may be carry-over from other donors' samples. The CDR3 runs from the conserved cysteine through the conserved F or W. The order of the fields is J gene, D gene, clone size, V gene, CDR3 DNA, CDR3 protein. D genes are given only for firm matches. Expanded clones get a size class; other rows say once, few or many, or leave the size out.

>TRBJ1-6|-|few|TRBV28
TGTGCCAGCATTCCGGGACGGACGAGAAATTCACCCCTCCACTTT
CASIPGRTRNSPLHF
>TRBJ2-7|-|-|TRBV11-2
TGTGCCAGCAGCTTACTGGGCCTCGAGCAGTACTTC
CASSLLGLEQYF
>TRBJ1-1|-|few|TRBV6-6
TGTGCCAGCAGTCCCAGGACGGTGATGAACACTGAAGCTTTCTTT
CASSPRTVMNTEAFF
>TRBJ2-7|TRBD2|-|TRBV7-6
TGTGCCAGCAGCTTAGGTCCGGGGGGGGGAACCTACGAGCAGTACTTC
CASSLGPGGGTYEQYF
>TRBJ1-1|TRBD1|-|TRBV5-8
TGTGCCAGCAGCTTGGCCGGGACAGTGAACACTGAAGCTTTCTTT
CASSLAGTVNTEAFF
>TRBJ2-1|TRBD2|-|TRBV7-6
TGTGCCAGCAGCTTAGGGGCCCTAGCGGGTACGGAGCAGTTCTTC
CASSLGALAGTEQFF
>TRBJ1-1|-|few|TRBV3-1
TGTGCCAGCAGCCAAGGACGACAGATGAACACTGAAGCTTTCTTT
CASSQGRQMNTEAFF
>TRBJ1-1|-|-|TRBV19
TGTGCCAGCCATAGGGACGGTCAAATGAACACTGAAGCTTTCTTT
CASHRDGQMNTEAFF
>TRBJ2-7|-|-|TRBV12-5
TGTGCTAGTGGTATCGGGACCCGACCCTACGAGCAGTACTTC
CASGIGTRPYEQYF
>TRBJ2-3|-|-|TRBV12-3/TRBV12-4
TGTGCCAGCACCGAAGGTGGGGATACGCAGTATTTT
CASTEGGDTQYF
>TRBJ1-5|-|many|TRBV7-8
TGTGCCAGCAGCTTCTTTCAGGGTAAAGATCAGCCCCAGCATTTT
CASSFFQGKDQPQHF
>TRBJ2-1|-|many|TRBV7-2
TGTGCCAGCAGCTTGGAGGGGTACGCCAATGAGCAGTTCTTC
CASSLEGYANEQFF
>TRBJ2-3|-|few|TRBV28
TGTGCCAGCAGTTTCCCGGGAGTGGCAGATACGCAGTATTTT
CASSFPGVADTQYF
>TRBJ2-3|TRBD1|few|TRBV15
TGTGCCACCAGCAGAGATGACAGGGGCACAGATACGCAGTATTTT
CATSRDDRGTDTQYF
>TRBJ1-5|-|once|TRBV20-1
TGCAGTGCCGTCGGGACGGACAATCAGCCCCAGCATTTT
CSAVGTDNQPQHF
>TRBJ2-1|TRBD1|-|TRBV6-5
TGTGCCAGCAGTGGACAGGGGAATGAGCAGTTCTTC
CASSGQGNEQFF
>TRBJ1-1|-|-|TRBV4-3
TGCGCCAGCAGCCAAAATGGGATAGCTGAAGCTTTCTTT
CASSQNGIAEAFF
>TRBJ2-7|-|many|TRBV6-5
TGTGCCAGCAGTTATCGCGGGGAACCAGACGAGCAGTACTTC
CASSYRGEPDEQYF
>TRBJ2-7|TRBD1|few|TRBV12-3/TRBV12-4
TGTGCCAGCAGTTCTACCGGGACAGGGGCCTACGAGCAGTACTTC
CASSSTGTGAYEQYF
>TRBJ2-1|-|-|TRBV14
TGTGCCAGCAGCCAACGACAGAGCTCCTACAATGAGCAGTTCTTC
CASSQRQSSYNEQFF
>TRBJ2-6|-|-|TRBV7-9
TGTGCCAGCAGCTTGCAGTCCCGAAGCTCTGGGGCCAACGTCCTGACTTTC
CASSLQSRSSGANVLTF
>TRBJ2-1|-|-|TRBV29-1
TGCAGCGCCCAAGGGCCCAGCCGGGCCCGAAATTTTTACAATGAGCAGTTCTTC
CSAQGPSRARNFYNEQFF
>TRBJ2-1|-|few|TRBV7-9
TGTGCCAGCAGCTTCCGGCCCTACAATGAGCAGTTCTTC
CASSFRPYNEQFF